Shown below are 15 T cell receptor beta chains from a single sample sequenced in a study of type 1 regulatory T cells. Study-level points and caveats: Compared with non-Tr1 cells, Tr1 cells showed a narrower TCR repertoire.

Via MiXCR, TCRdb re-called the reads, giving one row per CDR3 protein. Of roughly 71,000 distinct CDR3 sequences in the sample, under 25% are singletons; the top ten hold less than 10%. Their cognate antigens are unknown. Sequenced material: cultured type 1 regulatory T (Tr1) cells, either the whole culture or a sorted fraction (not recorded which). Receptor source: a human donor in good health.

This clonotype was picked up a small number of times. The chain combines TRBV19 with TRBJ2-2, with D tentatively TRBD2 (5 bases). The length of the CDR3 is 15 residues. V dropped 5 bases and J dropped 3 bases, with 13 bases sitting between them. Germline V CDR1 and CDR2: LNHDA, SQIVND (reference sequence). CDR3 sequence (DNA): TGTGCCAGTAGTCTCCCGGGAAGGTACACCGGGGAGCTGTTTTTT. It specifies CASSLPGRYTGELFF.

This clonotype was picked up a small number of times. V is TRBV5-1 and J is TRBJ1-6; 7 positions agree with TRBD1. Per germline, CDR1 SGHRS and CDR2 YFSETQ. V shed 1 base, J shed 9 bases, and the junction held 4 bases outside the gene matches. This CDR3 contains 14 residues. The CDR3 DNA is TGCGCCAGCAGCTTGTATAACAGGGGTTCACCCCTCCACTTT. This sequence encodes CASSLYNRGSPLHF. The variable domain in full, completed from reference TRBV5-1 and TRBJ1-6, reads KAGVTQTPRYLIKTRGQQVTLSCSPISGHRSVSWYQQTPGQGLQFLFEYFSETQRNKGNFPGRFSGRQFSNSRSEMNVSTLELGDSALYLCASSLYNRGSPLHFGNGTRLTVT.

V gene TRBV5-1 combines with J gene TRBJ2-5; 7 nucleotides agree with TRBD2. V was pared by 4 bases and J by 4 bases, with 7 bases of the junction left unmatched. The V gene's germline CDR1 is SGHRS and CDR2 YFSETQ. The CDR3 is 14 residues long. The CDR3 DNA is TGCGCCAGCAGCCCCACTAGCGATGGAGAGACCCAGTACTTC. Its protein product is CASSPTSDGETQYF.

Of note for this clonotype: A read error may be the cause here, since a much bigger clone is one base away. V gene TRBV7-9 combines with J gene TRBJ1-2; 7 nucleotides match TRBD1. Germline V CDR1 and CDR2: SEHNR, FQNEAQ (reference sequence). The length of the CDR3 is 13 residues. The CDR3 here is CAISPGQPEFGPF. The DNA of the CDR3 is TGTGCCATCAGCCCGGGACAGCCCGAGTTTGGCCCCTTC.

This clonotype was observed a few times. The chain employs TRBV6-1 and TRBJ1-5; D gene unclear. The CDR3 is 13 residues long. Germline assignment: CDR1 MNHNS and CDR2 SASEGT. Deletions cut 3 bases from V and 4 bases from J, with 7 bases between. The chain's CDR3 is CASSDSGNQPQHF. CDR3 bases: TGTGCCAGCAGTGATTCCGGTAATCAGCCCCAGCATTTT.

In its sample, this clonotype was seen many times. The chain combines TRBV7-3 with TRBJ2-7, with TRBD1 as a possible D gene (6 bases). Trimming took 3 bases from V and 3 from J, leaving 9 bases between them. The CDR3 covers 13 residues. Germline CDR1 reads SGHTA; CDR2 reads FQGTGA. DNA for the CDR3: TGTGCCAGCAGCTTTGGACAGAACTACGAGCAGTACTTC. This gives the protein CASSFGQNYEQYF.

This clonotype was seen a few times. V is TRBV5-6 and J is TRBJ2-3, with D hard to call. Trimming stripped 2 bases from V and 6 bases from J, with 13 bases between. Germline CDR1 is SGHDT and CDR2 is YYEEEE. The CDR3 covers 14 residues. The CDR3 protein is CASSFGRRSDTQYF. CDR3 bases: TGTGCCAGCAGCTTTGGTCGGAGATCCGATACGCAGTATTTT.

V gene TRBV7-2 combines with J gene TRBJ2-3, with a possible D match to TRBD2 (6 bases). The germline CDR1 and CDR2 sequences are SGHTA and FQGNSA. V lost 5 bases and J 5 bases, leaving 17 bases between the germline ends. This CDR3 is 15 amino acids long. DNA of the CDR3: TGTGCCAGCAGCCCCAGTGGGAGGTTGGGAGATACGCAGTATTTT. Translating it yields CASSPSGRLGDTQYF.

This clonotype was observed a few times. The chain combines TRBV6-1 with TRBJ2-1, with TRBD2 matching over 9 bases. The CDR3 extends over 15 amino acids. The V and J ends lost 0 bases and 6 bases, in that order; junction bases with no gene match: 3. Germline CDR1 and CDR2: MNHNS and SASEGT. In DNA, the CDR3 is TGTGCCAGCAGTGAAGCTCCAGCGGGAGGCAATGAGCAGTTCTTC. Translating it yields CASSEAPAGGNEQFF.

This clonotype was seen at least ten times. The rearrangement uses TRBV7-2 and TRBJ2-5; D not resolved. Germline values: CDR1 SGHTA, CDR2 FQGNSA. The CDR3 has 13 residues. Between the trimmed V and J ends, which lost 1 base and 2 bases, there was a span of 5 bases. This CDR3 reads CASSLVWQETQYF. CDR3 in DNA: TGTGCCAGCAGCTTAGTTTGGCAAGAGACCCAGTACTTC.

The chain recombines TRBV6-5 with TRBJ2-2, with TRBD2 matching over 13 bases. CDR3 length equals 18 residues. Per the germline V gene, CDR1 is MNHEY and CDR2 is SVGAGI. Unmatched junction bases numbered 5, after V lost 2 bases and J lost 2 bases. The CDR3 region has the DNA TGTGCCAGCAGTTACGGGCCGGGACTAGCGGGAAACACCGGGGAGCTGTTTTTT. It translates to CASSYGPGLAGNTGELFF.

In its sample, this clonotype was seen many times. The rearrangement links TRBV3-1 to TRBJ2-7; D is possibly TRBD2 (6 bases). Germline loops: CDR1 LGHDT, CDR2 YNNKEL (reference sequence). V lost 1 base and J lost 3, with 13 bases in between. There are 15 residues in the CDR3. This chain's CDR3 is CASSQGRDELYEQYF. CDR3 DNA sequence: TGTGCCAGCAGCCAAGGGCGGGATGAGCTCTACGAGCAGTACTTC.

This clonotype has a handful of counts. The chain couples TRBV20-1 to TRBJ2-7; D could derive from TRBD1 or TRBD2 (5 bases each). CDR3 length equals 13 residues. Trimming took 6 bases from V and 2 from J, leaving 14 bases between them. Germline V gives CDR1 DFQATT, CDR2 SNEGSKA (reference sequence). CDR3 in amino acids: CSARRDGPYEQYF. The CDR3 nucleotides are TGCAGTGCCAGAAGGGACGGGCCCTACGAGCAGTACTTC.

On this clonotype: Being one base from a much bigger clone, this may be a read error. Because the CDR3 is missing its conserved closing phenylalanine or tryptophan, this is likely a read error. The rearrangement uses TRBV20-1 and TRBJ2-7; perhaps TRBD2 as D (5 bases). Germline CDR1 reads DFQATT; CDR2 reads SNEGSKA (reference sequence). The CDR3 consists of 12 residues. Deletions cut 3 bases from V and 3 bases from J, with 9 bases between. The CDR3 loop reads CSARAGNYEQYL. The DNA for the CDR3 is TGCAGTGCTAGGGCCGGGAACTACGAGCAGTACCTC.

This rearrangement joins TRBV27 to TRBJ2-1; no firm D call. V lost 4 bases, J lost 0 bases, and 10 bases lay in between. The germline CDR1 and CDR2 sequences are MNHEY and SMNVEV (reference sequence). The CDR3 is made up of 15 amino acids. The CDR3 DNA sequence: TGTGCCAGCAGTTCATCGACTCGCTCCTACAATGAGCAGTTCTTC. Its translation is CASSSSTRSYNEQFF.